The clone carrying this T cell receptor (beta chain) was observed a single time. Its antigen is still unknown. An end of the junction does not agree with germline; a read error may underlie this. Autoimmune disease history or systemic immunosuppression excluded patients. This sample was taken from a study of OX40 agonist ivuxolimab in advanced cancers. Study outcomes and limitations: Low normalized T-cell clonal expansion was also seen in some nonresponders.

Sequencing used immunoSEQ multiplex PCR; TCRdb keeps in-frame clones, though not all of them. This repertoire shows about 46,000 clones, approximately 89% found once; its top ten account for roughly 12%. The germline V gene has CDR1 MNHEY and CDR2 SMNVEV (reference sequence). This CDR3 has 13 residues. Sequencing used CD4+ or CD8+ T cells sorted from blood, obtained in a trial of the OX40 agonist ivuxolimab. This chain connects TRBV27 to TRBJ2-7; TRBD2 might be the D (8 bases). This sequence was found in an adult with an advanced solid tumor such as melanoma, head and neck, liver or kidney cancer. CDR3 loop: CASSFGRGGTASF. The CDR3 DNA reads TGTGCCAGCAGTTTTGGTCGCGGGGGGACAGCCAGCTTC.